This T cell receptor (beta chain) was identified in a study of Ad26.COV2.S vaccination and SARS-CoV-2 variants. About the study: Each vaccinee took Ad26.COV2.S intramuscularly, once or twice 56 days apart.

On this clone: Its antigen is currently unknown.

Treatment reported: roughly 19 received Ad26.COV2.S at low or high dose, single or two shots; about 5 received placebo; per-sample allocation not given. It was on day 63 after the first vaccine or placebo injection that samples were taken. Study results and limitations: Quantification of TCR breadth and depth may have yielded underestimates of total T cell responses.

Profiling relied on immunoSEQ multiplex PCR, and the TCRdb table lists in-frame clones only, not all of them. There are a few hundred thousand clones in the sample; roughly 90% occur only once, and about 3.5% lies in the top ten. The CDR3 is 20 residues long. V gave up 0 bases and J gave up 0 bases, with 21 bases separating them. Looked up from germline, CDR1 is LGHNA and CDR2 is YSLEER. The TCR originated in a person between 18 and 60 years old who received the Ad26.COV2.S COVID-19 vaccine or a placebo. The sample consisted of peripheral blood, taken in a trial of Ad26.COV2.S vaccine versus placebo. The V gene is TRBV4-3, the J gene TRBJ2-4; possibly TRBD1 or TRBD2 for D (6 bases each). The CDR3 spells CASSQEGGPGRFIAKNIQYF. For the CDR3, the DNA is TGCGCCAGCAGCCAAGAAGGGGGGCCTGGGCGATTTATAGCCAAAAACATTCAGTACTTC.